The rows below give T cell receptor beta chains drawn from one sample of a study of control samples from healthy donors and cancer patients. Repertoires were generated with immunoSEQ multiplex PCR, while TCRdb's copy carries only in-frame clones and drops some. The sample holds 110,000 to 150,000 clones; under 90% are singletons and the top ten take 4.9%. Sequences were obtained from blood. Source of these receptors: a man between 25 and 39 years old in good health. Both conserved end residues are part of each CDR3. A D gene is named only where the DNA matches it firmly. Size tells how often a clone was seen (once, few, many) or the class of an expanded clone, and some rows leave it out.

TRBJ1-3	.	.	TRBV15	CATSSAGNTIYF	TGTGCCACCAGCAGTGCTGGAAACACCATATATTTT
TRBJ2-1	.	.	TRBV5-1	CASSTVAEIYNEQFF	TGCGCCAGCAGCACGGTAGCGGAGATCTACAATGAGCAGTTCTTC
TRBJ1-4	.	.	TRBV19	CASSRVGIEKLFF	TGTGCCAGTAGCCGGGTGGGAATTGAAAAACTGTTTTTT
TRBJ1-1	.	.	TRBV11-3	CASSLHRNTEAFF	TGTGCCAGCAGCTTGCATAGAAACACTGAAGCTTTCTTT
TRBJ1-6	.	few	TRBV6-2/TRBV6-3	CASSWGGLRNNSPLHF	TGTGCCAGCAGCTGGGGGGGTTTGAGAAATAATTCACCCCTCCACTTT
TRBJ2-5	.	.	TRBV15	CATSRARLLVETQYF	TGTGCCACCAGCAGAGCTAGACTACTGGTGGAGACCCAGTACTTC
TRBJ2-5	.	.	TRBV5-4	CASSLGFDRQETQYF	TGTGCCAGCAGCTTGGGGTTTGACAGACAAGAGACCCAGTACTTC
TRBJ1-4	.	.	TRBV6-6	CASSYVGAANEKLFF	TGTGCCAGCAGTTACGTCGGGGCAGCTAATGAAAAACTGTTTTTT
TRBJ1-1	TRBD1	.	TRBV7-9	CASSPQGTVYTEAFF	TGTGCCAGCAGCCCACAGGGGACGGTTTACACTGAAGCTTTCTTT
TRBJ1-2	.	.	TRBV5-1	CASTTGSHGYTF	TGCGCCAGCACCACAGGGTCCCATGGCTACACCTTC